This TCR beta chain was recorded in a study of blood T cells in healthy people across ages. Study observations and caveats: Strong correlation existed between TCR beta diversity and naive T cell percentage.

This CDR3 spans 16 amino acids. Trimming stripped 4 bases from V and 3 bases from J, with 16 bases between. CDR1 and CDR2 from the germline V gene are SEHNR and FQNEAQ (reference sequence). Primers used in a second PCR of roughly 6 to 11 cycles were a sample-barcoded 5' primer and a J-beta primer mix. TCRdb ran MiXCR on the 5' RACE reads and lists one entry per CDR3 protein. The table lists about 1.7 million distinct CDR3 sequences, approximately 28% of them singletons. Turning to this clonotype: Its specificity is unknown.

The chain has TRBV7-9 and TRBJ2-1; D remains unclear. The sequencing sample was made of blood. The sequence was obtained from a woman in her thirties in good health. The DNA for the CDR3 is TGTGCCAGCAGCTCACCCCAGAGTACAAGCTACAATGAGCAGTTCTTC. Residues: CASSSPQSTSYNEQFF.